This T cell receptor (beta chain) was identified in a study of response to subunit inactivated influenza vaccine. Germline CDR1 is LGHNT and CDR2 is FRNRAP. V dropped 2 bases and J dropped 6; count of bases not matched to a gene: 6. The CDR3 covers 17 residues. Via MiXCR, TCRdb re-called the RT-PCR reads, giving one row per CDR3 protein. The data contain 500,000 to 650,000 distinct CDR3 sequences, 7.6% of them singletons. The TCR was taken from a man aged 50 to 69 who received an inactivated influenza vaccine. The chain combines TRBV12-5 with TRBJ2-2; 13 positions agree with TRBD2. Specimen: PBMCs from blood, collected 23 months after vaccination. The CDR3 bases are TGTGCTAGTGGTTTGCCTACTAGCGGGAGGGCCGCCGGGGAGCTGTTTTTT. As protein: CASGLPTSGRAAGELFF.